Included here is one TCR beta chain sequence, with context. V lost 8 bases to trimming and J lost 3 bases; unmatched junction nucleotides: 4. Germline V lookup: CDR1 MDHEN, CDR2 SYDVKM. This CDR3 is built from 13 residues. How the authors handled the data: Estimation of nucleated cell counts was performed using reference gene primer amplification. Only in-frame clones appear in the TCRdb table, and some are missing; sequencing was by immunoSEQ multiplex PCR. Clonal size and the V and J genes are those of that table, whereas D and trimming came from the DNA. The sample yields around 100,000 clones, 80% to 90% seen once. The data derive from a study of blood T cell repertoires in COVID-19.

V usage is TRBV28 and J usage is TRBJ2-3; 8 bases align to TRBD2. The clonotype originates from a woman aged 80 or older with acute or convalescent COVID-19. Sequenced material: peripheral blood. The CDR3, as DNA: TGTGCCAGCGGGACGGGGGGGACAGATACGCAGTATTTT. Its translation is CASGTGGTDTQYF.